This TCR beta chain was retrieved from a study of blood T cell repertoires in COVID-19. For the study at large: Sites across the United States, Italy and Spain contributed samples from acute and convalescent COVID-19.

Clones were sequenced by immunoSEQ multiplex PCR, and TCRdb holds only the in-frame ones, with some missing. The profile shows fewer than 350,000 clones, approximately 91% of them singletons. V lost 4 bases, J lost 5 bases, and 10 bases stayed unmatched. The length of the CDR3 is 16 residues. Germline V lookup: CDR1 SGHTA, CDR2 FQGNSA. This TCR was recovered from a woman aged 40 to 55 with acute COVID-19. This chain links TRBV7-2 with TRBJ2-5; 10 bases map to TRBD2. Sequenced input: PBMCs or T cells enriched from blood (not recorded which). CDR3 nucleotides: TGTGCCAGCAGCTCGAGCGGGAGGGCCGGGAGGGAGACCCAGTACTTC. It yields the protein CASSSSGRAGRETQYF.